These 20 T cell receptor beta chains share one sample of origin, sequenced in a study of blood T cell repertoires in COVID-19. Data came from immunoSEQ multiplex PCR; TCRdb stores just in-frame clones and leaves some out. The sample records approximately 140,000 clones, about nine tenths being singletons. The sequenced sample was peripheral blood. Receptor source: a woman aged 55-70 years with active or convalescent COVID-19.

A few counts support this clone. The CDR3 coding sequence is TGTGCCAGCAGGCAAGGACCGGGACTAGCTCTCGAGCAGTACTTC. Translated, it gives CASRQGPGLALEQYF. The rearrangement joins TRBV6-5 to TRBJ2-7; 9 nucleotides align to TRBD2. Germline-derived CDR1 and CDR2 are MNHEY and SVGAGI. J gave up 6 bases and V 6 bases, and 12 bases lay outside the gene matches. This CDR3 is 15 amino acids long.

CDR3 nucleotides: TGTGCCAGCAGTCGACAGGGGATGGAGGGCTACACCTTC. Protein sequence: CASSRQGMEGYTF. This chain uses TRBV12-3 or TRBV12-4 with TRBJ1-2; TRBD1 matches at 8 bases. The CDR3 covers 13 residues. With 5 bases clipped from V and 8 bases from J, the junction kept 7 bases outside the gene matches.

The rearrangement links TRBV2 to TRBJ1-3, with D unclear. The CDR3 contains 14 residues. Germline values: CDR1 SNHLY, CDR2 FYNNEI. V shed 6 bases and J shed 2 bases, with 11 bases lying between them. The CDR3 loop reads CASSPSRTGNTIYF. The CDR3 coding sequence is TGTGCCAGCAGCCCCTCGAGGACTGGAAACACCATATATTTT.

The rearrangement links TRBV4-3 to TRBJ1-4, with D tentatively TRBD1 (6 bases). V shed 0 bases and J shed 3 bases, with 11 bases lying between them. In germline, CDR1 is LGHNA, CDR2 YSLEER. The CDR3 covers 16 residues. CDR3 loop: CASSQDQGPPNEKLFF. The CDR3 DNA reads TGCGCCAGCAGCCAAGATCAGGGGCCCCCTAATGAAAAACTGTTTTTT.

The chain is built from TRBV6-1 and TRBJ1-5; the D gene is possibly TRBD1 (5 bases). The CDR3 runs 16 residues. Germline CDR1 MNHNS, CDR2 SASEGT. Trimming took off 1 base at V and 0 bases at J, with 10 bases between the two ends. The CDR3 loop is CASSEGTHNSNQPQHF. CDR3 in DNA: TGTGCCAGCAGTGAAGGGACACACAATAGCAATCAGCCCCAGCATTTT.

This clone was observed once. CDR3 DNA: TGTGCCAGCTCACTCGGCCAGGGGGAAACTGAAGCTTTCTTT. Its translation is CASSLGQGETEAFF. J is TRBJ1-1 and V is TRBV18; 7 bases are a match to TRBD1. Per the germline V gene, CDR1 is KGHSH and CDR2 is LQKENI. The CDR3 length is 14 residues. The junction had 7 bases not matched to a gene; V was cut back by 4 bases and J by 5 bases.

This chain joins TRBV13 and TRBJ2-2, with D perhaps matching TRBD1 (6 bases). CDR1 and CDR2 from the germline V gene are PRHDT and FYEKMQ (reference sequence). The CDR3 has 18 amino acids. V lost 2 bases to trimming and J lost 3 bases, with 19 bases between them. The CDR3 coding sequence is TGTGCCAGCAGCTTAATGCCGCTGGACAGACAACACACCGGGGAGCTGTTTTTT. This codes for CASSLMPLDRQHTGELFF.

This chain connects TRBV7-2 to TRBJ2-5; the match to TRBD2 covers 11 bases. Trimming at V came to 5 bases and at J to 6 bases, leaving 8 bases not matched to a gene. CDR3 length: 15 residues. The germline V gene has CDR1 SGHTA and CDR2 FQGNSA. CDR3 nucleotides: TGTGCCAGCAGCACCAATAGCGGGGGGGCTAAGACCCAGTACTTC. It codes for CASSTNSGGAKTQYF.

The J gene is TRBJ1-1, the V gene TRBV5-1; 9 bases agree with TRBD1. V shed 2 bases and J 0 bases; nucleotides not matched to a gene: 11. The CDR3 has 18 amino acids. Germline CDR1 reads SGHRS; CDR2 reads YFSETQ. CDR3: CASSFQPGQGNMNTEAFF. The DNA of the CDR3 is TGCGCCAGCAGCTTCCAACCGGGACAGGGTAACATGAACACTGAAGCTTTCTTT.

This clone has only one observation. The J gene is TRBJ1-1, the V gene TRBV4-1, with D possibly matching TRBD1 (5 bases). CDR1 is MGHRA, CDR2 YSYEKL, per germline. V was shortened by 0 bases and J by 0 bases, with 17 bases between the two germline ends. The CDR3 sequence is 18 residues long. The CDR3 DNA follows: TGCGCCAGCAGCCAAGATAGCGGGGGGTATCTCATGAACACTGAAGCTTTCTTT. Protein: CASSQDSGGYLMNTEAFF.

This clone turned up a few times. The V and J genes are TRBV18 and TRBJ1-3; the match to TRBD1 covers 9 bases. The CDR3 sequence is 16 residues long. CDR1 is KGHSH and CDR2 is LQKENI in the germline V gene. J was trimmed by 2 bases and V by 1 base; bases with no gene match: 3. The CDR3 DNA follows: TGTGCCAGCTCACCACGAACAGGGGGCACTGGAAACACCATATATTTT. This translates into CASSPRTGGTGNTIYF.

The chain has TRBV5-1 and TRBJ2-2; maybe TRBD2 (5 bases). The CDR3 has 15 amino acids. Germline CDR1 SGHRS, CDR2 YFSETQ. The ends were cut back, 0 bases at V and 4 bases at J, with 10 bases in the middle. As DNA, the CDR3 is TGCGCCAGCAGCTTGGGAGGGTCGGGCACCGGGGAGCTGTTTTTT. This sequence encodes CASSLGGSGTGELFF.

CDR3 DNA sequence: TGCGCCAGCAGCTTGGGCAGGGGTATCGGAAACATTCAGTACTTC. It encodes CASSLGRGIGNIQYF. The chain carries TRBV5-1 and TRBJ2-4; D may be TRBD1 (6 bases). V shed 0 bases and J shed 6 bases, with 13 bases lying between them. The germline V gene encodes CDR1 SGHRS and CDR2 YFSETQ. CDR3 length: 15 residues. Full variable domain (remainder filled in from reference TRBV5-1 and TRBJ2-4): KAGVTQTPRYLIKTRGQQVTLSCSPISGHRSVSWYQQTPGQGLQFLFEYFSETQRNKGNFPGRFSGRQFSNSRSEMNVSTLELGDSALYLCASSLGRGIGNIQYFGAGTRLSVL.

The CDR3 here is CATKGGGGSDETQYF. The CDR3 nucleotides are TGTGCCACCAAAGGTGGAGGAGGATCCGACGAGACCCAGTACTTC. This sequence joins TRBV15 and TRBJ2-5; tentatively, D is TRBD2 (5 bases). Germline V gene lookup returns CDR1 LNHNV and CDR2 YYDKDF (reference sequence). The CDR3 is 15 amino acids. The germline V and J ends were trimmed by 7 bases and 5 bases, with 20 bases remaining between them. Using reference TRBV15 and TRBJ2-5 for the parts outside the CDR3, the full variable domain is DAMVIQNPRYQVTQFGKPVTLSCSQTLNHNVMYWYQQKSSQAPKLLFHYYDKDFNNEADTPDNFQSRRPNTSFCFLDIRSPGLGDTAMYLCATKGGGGSDETQYFGPGTRLLVL.

This chain links TRBV12-3 or TRBV12-4 with TRBJ2-4, with no clear D. The CDR3 contains 13 residues. With 1 base removed from V and 5 bases from J, the gap between germline ends came to 6 bases. CDR3 sequence: CASSLGAQNIQYF. As DNA, the CDR3 is TGTGCCAGCAGTTTAGGGGCCCAAAACATTCAGTACTTC.

This rearrangement joins TRBV12-5 to TRBJ2-7; a possible D gene is TRBD2 (5 bases). The ends were cut back, 1 base at V and 5 bases at J, with 15 bases in the middle. Per the germline V gene, CDR1 is LGHNT and CDR2 is FRNRAP. The CDR3 covers 15 residues. The CDR3 is CASGLGPVGRHEQYF. The CDR3 nucleotides read TGTGCTAGTGGTTTGGGCCCGGTGGGGAGACACGAGCAGTACTTC.

This rearrangement joins TRBV7-2 to TRBJ1-4; D not certain. Looked up from germline, CDR1 is SGHTA and CDR2 is FQGNSA. V shed 3 bases and J shed 1 base, with 9 bases lying between them. The CDR3 consists of 15 residues. In DNA, the CDR3 is TGTGCCAGCAGCTTGGCAGGAGGAACTAATGAAAAACTGTTTTTT. Protein product: CASSLAGGTNEKLFF.

The CDR3 DNA follows: TGTGCCAGCAGCTCTCCGGGACTGGGCACAGATACGCAGTATTTT. As protein: CASSSPGLGTDTQYF. V usage is TRBV7-9 and J usage is TRBJ2-3; a possible D gene is TRBD2 (6 bases). From germline, CDR1 is SEHNR and CDR2 FQNEAQ (reference sequence). The CDR3 runs to 15 residues. V lost 4 bases to trimming and J lost 1 base, with 12 bases between them.

The chain links TRBV5-8 to TRBJ2-4, with D uncertain. This CDR3 has 13 residues. Trimming stripped 4 bases from V and 6 bases from J, with 11 bases between. Germline V gene data show CDR1 as SGHTS and CDR2 as YDEGEE. In DNA form, the CDR3 reads TGTGCCAGCAGCGCAACTCGAGGAAACATTCAGTACTTC. As protein: CASSATRGNIQYF. Based on the CDR3 plus reference TRBV5-8 and TRBJ2-4, the full variable domain is EAGVTQSPTHLIKTRGQQATLRCSPISGHTSVYWYQQALGLGLQFLLWYDEGEERNRGNFPPRFSGRQFPNYSSELNVNALELEDSALYLCASSATRGNIQYFGAGTRLSVL.

The rearrangement joins TRBV5-6 to TRBJ1-1; D possibly corresponds to TRBD1 (6 bases). Germline CDR1 SGHDT, CDR2 YYEEEE. The CDR3 contains 16 residues. Trimming removed 0 bases at V and 9 bases at J, with 21 bases between. CDR3 sequence (DNA): TGTGCCAGCAGCTTGGGGGGAGACTTAACAGGGCTCAAAGCTTTCTTT. This codes for CASSLGGDLTGLKAFF.